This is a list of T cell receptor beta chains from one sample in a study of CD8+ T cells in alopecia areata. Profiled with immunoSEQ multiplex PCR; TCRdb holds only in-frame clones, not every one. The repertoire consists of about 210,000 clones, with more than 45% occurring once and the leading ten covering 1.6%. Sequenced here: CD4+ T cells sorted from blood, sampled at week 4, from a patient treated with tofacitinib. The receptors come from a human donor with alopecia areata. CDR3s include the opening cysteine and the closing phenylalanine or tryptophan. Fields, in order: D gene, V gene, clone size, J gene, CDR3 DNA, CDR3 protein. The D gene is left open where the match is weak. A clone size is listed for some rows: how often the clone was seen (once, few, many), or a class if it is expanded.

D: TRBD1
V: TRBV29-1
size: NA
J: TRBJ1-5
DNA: TGCAGCGTGGGACAGGGGGCCAATCAGCCCCAGCATTTT
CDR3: CSVGQGANQPQHF

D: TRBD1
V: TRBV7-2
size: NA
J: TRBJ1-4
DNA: TGTGCCAGCAGCTTCGGGGACAGGGGGAATGAAAAACTGTTTTTT
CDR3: CASSFGDRGNEKLFF

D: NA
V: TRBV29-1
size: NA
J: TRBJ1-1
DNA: TGCAGCGTTTACTGGGGAACTGAAGCTTTCTTT
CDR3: CSVYWGTEAFF

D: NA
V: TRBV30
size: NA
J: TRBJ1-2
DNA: TGTGCCTGGCAGGGGAATGCTGGCTACACCTTC
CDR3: CAWQGNAGYTF

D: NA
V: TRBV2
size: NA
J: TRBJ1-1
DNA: TGTGCCAGCAGTGTCCCACAGGGGAACACTGAAGCTTTCTTT
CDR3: CASSVPQGNTEAFF

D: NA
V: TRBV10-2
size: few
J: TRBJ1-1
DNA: TGCGCCAGCACCTTGCCGGGCAGCGGTAAAGCTTTCTTT
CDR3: CASTLPGSGKAFF

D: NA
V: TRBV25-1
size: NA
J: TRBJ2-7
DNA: NA
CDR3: CASSTSGTGREQYF

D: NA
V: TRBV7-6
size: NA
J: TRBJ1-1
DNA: TGTGCCAGCAGCTCTCAGACAAAGAACACTGAAGCTTTCTTT
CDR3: CASSSQTKNTEAFF

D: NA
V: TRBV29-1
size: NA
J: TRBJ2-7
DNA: TGCAGCGCCCTGAATTCCCCCTACGAGCAGTACTTC
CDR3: CSALNSPYEQYF

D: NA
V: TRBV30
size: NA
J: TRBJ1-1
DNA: TGTGCGGGGTGGATGAACACTGAAGCTTTCTTT
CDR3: CAGWMNTEAFF

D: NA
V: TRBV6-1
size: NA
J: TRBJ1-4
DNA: TGTGCCAGCTCCCGGGGATGGAATGAAAAACTGTTTTTT
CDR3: CASSRGWNEKLFF

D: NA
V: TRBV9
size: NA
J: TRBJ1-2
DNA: TGTGCCAGCAGCGAGGGCCTTCTAGGCTACACCTTC
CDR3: CASSEGLLGYTF

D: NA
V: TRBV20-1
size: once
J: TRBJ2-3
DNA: TGCAGTCCTAGGGCAGATACGCAGTATTTT
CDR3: CSPRADTQYF

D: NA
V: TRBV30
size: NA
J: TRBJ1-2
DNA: TGTGCCTGGGGACGACCCGGCGGCTACACCTTC
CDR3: CAWGRPGGYTF

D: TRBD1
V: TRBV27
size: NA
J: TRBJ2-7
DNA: TGTGCCAGCAGCACAGGGACAGGGGCCTACGAGCAGTACTTC
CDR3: CASSTGTGAYEQYF

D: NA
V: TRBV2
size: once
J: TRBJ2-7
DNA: TGTGCCAGCAGTGTAGAGACCTACGAGCAGTACTTC
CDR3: CASSVETYEQYF

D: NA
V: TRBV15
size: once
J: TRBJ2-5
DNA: TGTGCCACCAGCAGAGCGGGGGAGACCCAGTACTTC
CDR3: CATSRAGETQYF

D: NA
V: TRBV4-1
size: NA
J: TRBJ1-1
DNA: TGCGCCAGCAGTCAAAAAAAGACTTTCTTT
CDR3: CASSQKKTFF

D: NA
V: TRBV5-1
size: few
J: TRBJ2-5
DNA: TGCGCCAGCAGCTTGGGCCAAGAGACCCAGTACTTC
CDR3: CASSLGQETQYF

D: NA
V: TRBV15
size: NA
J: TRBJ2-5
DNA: TGTGCCACCAGCAGGGATAGCCCCCAAGAGACCCAGTACTTC
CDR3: CATSRDSPQETQYF

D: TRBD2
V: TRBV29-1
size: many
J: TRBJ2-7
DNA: TGCAGCGTTGAAGTCATCGGGAGGCGGTACGAGCAGTACTTC
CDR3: CSVEVIGRRYEQYF

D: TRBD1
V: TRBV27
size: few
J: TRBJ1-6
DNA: TGTGCCAGCAGTTTCACAGGGGCGTTCTATAATTCACCCCTCCACTTT
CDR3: CASSFTGAFYNSPLHF

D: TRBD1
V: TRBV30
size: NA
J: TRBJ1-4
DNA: TGTGCCTGGATGAAGGGGGCGGACAAACTGTTTTTT
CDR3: CAWMKGADKLFF

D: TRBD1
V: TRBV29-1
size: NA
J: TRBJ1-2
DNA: TGCAGCGTTGAAGAGACAGGGGGGAGTAATGGCTACACCTTC
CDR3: CSVEETGGSNGYTF